This T cell receptor beta chain was obtained from a study of blood T cell repertoires in COVID-19. Germline assignment: CDR1 LGHNA and CDR2 YNFKEQ. Deletions cut 0 bases from V and 4 bases from J, with 17 bases between. The CDR3 has 17 residues. Sequenced by immunoSEQ multiplex PCR; TCRdb stores in-frame clones only, minus some. The sample has about 65,000 clones, approximately 93% seen once. The chain combines TRBV4-2 with TRBJ2-3; D might be TRBD2 (5 bases). This sequence was found in a man in his sixties or seventies with active COVID-19. Sequencing was done on a sample of peripheral blood. The CDR3 spells CASSQDISSKRADTQYF. As DNA, the CDR3 is TGTGCCAGCAGCCAAGACATCTCTAGCAAACGCGCAGATACGCAGTATTTT.